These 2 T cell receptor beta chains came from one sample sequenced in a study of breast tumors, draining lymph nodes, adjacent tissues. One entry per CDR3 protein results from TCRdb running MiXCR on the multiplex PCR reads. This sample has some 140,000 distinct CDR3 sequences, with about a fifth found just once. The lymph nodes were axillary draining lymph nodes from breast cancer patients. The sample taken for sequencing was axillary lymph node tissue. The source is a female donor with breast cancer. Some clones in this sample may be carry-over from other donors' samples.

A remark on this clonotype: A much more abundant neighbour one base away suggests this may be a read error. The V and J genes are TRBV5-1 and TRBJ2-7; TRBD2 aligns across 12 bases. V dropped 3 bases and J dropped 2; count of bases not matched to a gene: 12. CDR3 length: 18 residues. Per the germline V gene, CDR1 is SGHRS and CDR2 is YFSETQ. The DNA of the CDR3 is TGCGCCAGCAGCTCGTGGGCGACTAGCGGGAGTAAACCCTACGAGCAGTACTTC. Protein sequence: CASSSWATSGSKPYEQYF.

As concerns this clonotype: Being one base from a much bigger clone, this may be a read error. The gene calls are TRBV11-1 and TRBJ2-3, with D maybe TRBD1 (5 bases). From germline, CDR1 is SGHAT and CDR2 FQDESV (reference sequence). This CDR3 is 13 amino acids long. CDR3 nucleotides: TGTGCCAGCAGCTTAAGATTGACAGATGCGCAGTATTTT. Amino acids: CASSLRLTDAQYF.